This T cell receptor beta chain was captured in a study of blood T cell repertoires in COVID-19. Study in general: Collection of acute and convalescent COVID-19 samples took place in the United States, Italy and Spain.

This clone was detected only once. Additional DNA sequences in this sample encode the identical CDR3. The assay was immunoSEQ multiplex PCR, and TCRdb's table has in-frame clones only and misses some. The sample gives 150,000 to 200,000 clones, approximately 86% of which show up once; around 3.5% is in the top ten. This CDR3 region has 16 residues. From germline, CDR1 is MNHEY and CDR2 SVGEGT. Unmatched junction bases numbered 9, after V lost 5 bases and J lost 1 base. This sequence originates from a man aged 65-85 years with acute or convalescent COVID-19. This chain links TRBV6-2 or TRBV6-3 with TRBJ1-1; TRBD1 aligns across 8 bases. What was sequenced was peripheral blood. CDR3 sequence (DNA): TGTGCCAGCAGTCGACCCCCAGGACAGGGGAACACTGAAGCTTTCTTT. Translated, it gives CASSRPPGQGNTEAFF.